A selection of T cell receptor beta chains follows, all from one sample in a study of cytomegalovirus exposure and HLA in healthy donors. Here immunoSEQ multiplex PCR was the method, and the copy in TCRdb shows in-frame clones only, minus some. The repertoire holds some 65,000 clones, with 70% to 85% as singletons. Sample: PBMCs. The origin of the receptors is a girl under 18 in good health and CMV-seropositive. Both conserved end residues are part of each CDR3. Each record gives: V gene, J gene, CDR3 protein.

V: TRBV2
J: TRBJ1-4
CDR3: CASSESRGLGKLFF

V: TRBV27
J: TRBJ1-1
CDR3: CASSYNMNTEAFF

V: TRBV27
J: TRBJ2-2
CDR3: CASSLTAAGELFF

V: TRBV27
J: TRBJ1-1
CDR3: CASPTGGAGNTEAFF

V: TRBV9
J: TRBJ2-3
CDR3: CASSVGISGSGSYTDTQYF

V: TRBV7-8
J: TRBJ2-5
CDR3: CASSLAGGETQYF

V: TRBV30
J: TRBJ2-1
CDR3: CAWRPERILATFNNEQFF

V: TRBV11-3
J: TRBJ2-3
CDR3: CASSLASALTDTQYF

V: TRBV9
J: TRBJ1-1
CDR3: CASSARQTGLNTEAFF

V: TRBV30
J: TRBJ2-1
CDR3: CAWSGQNNEQFF

V: TRBV4-3
J: TRBJ2-5
CDR3: CASSQGTGFPQYF

V: TRBV2
J: TRBJ2-1
CDR3: CASSEAEPVNEQFF

V: TRBV6-4
J: TRBJ1-3
CDR3: CASSEHATGPIEFF

V: TRBV9
J: TRBJ1-3
CDR3: CASSVEGQFGNTIYF

V: TRBV30
J: TRBJ2-3
CDR3: CAWRQYGTDTQYF

V: TRBV4-2
J: TRBJ2-7
CDR3: CASSQGVGGATFYEQYF

V: TRBV30
J: TRBJ2-7
CDR3: CAWNPLGTSGSPLGGDEQYF